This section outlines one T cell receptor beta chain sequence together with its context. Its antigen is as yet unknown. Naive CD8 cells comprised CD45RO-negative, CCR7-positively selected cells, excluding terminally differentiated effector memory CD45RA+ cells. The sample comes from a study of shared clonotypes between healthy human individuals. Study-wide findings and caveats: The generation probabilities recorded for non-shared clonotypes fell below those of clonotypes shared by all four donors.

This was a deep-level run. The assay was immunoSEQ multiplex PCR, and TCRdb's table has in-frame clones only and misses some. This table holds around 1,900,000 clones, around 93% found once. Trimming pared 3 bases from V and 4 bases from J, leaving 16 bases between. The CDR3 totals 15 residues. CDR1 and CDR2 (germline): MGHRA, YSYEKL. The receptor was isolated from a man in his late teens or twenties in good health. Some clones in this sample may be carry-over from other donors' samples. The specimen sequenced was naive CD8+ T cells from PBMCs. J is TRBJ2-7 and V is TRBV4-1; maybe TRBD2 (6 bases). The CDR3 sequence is CASSQGGGGVYEQYF. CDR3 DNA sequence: TGCGCCAGCAGCCAGGGGGGAGGAGGGGTTTACGAGCAGTACTTC.